This TCR beta chain was retrieved from a study of vaccination effects on CD4 cells after COVID-19. General observations from the study: The study dataset contains few convalescent patients and includes no early post-infection timepoints.

This clone was counted only a few times. Its antigen remains unknown. Sequencing in the ViraFEST assay came after antigen-specific CD4+ T cells had been expanded with viral peptide pools, which were used to stimulate PBMC. It was after around 10 days of culture that CD4+ T cells were isolated. Everyone in the study got two shots of either the BNT162b2 or mRNA-1273 vaccine. CDR3 length: 12 residues. Germline loops: CDR1 SEHNR, CDR2 FQNEAQ (reference sequence). V shed 3 bases and J shed 8 bases, with 8 bases lying between them. Sequenced by immunoSEQ multiplex PCR; TCRdb stores in-frame clones only, minus some. The sample includes 20,000 to 30,000 clones, almost 70% of them seen just once.

This TCR was recovered from a human donor who received a COVID-19 vaccine. The sequencing used CD4+ T cells from PBMCs cultured with SARS-CoV-2 spike peptides, collected after COVID-19 vaccination. The chain uses TRBV7-9 and TRBJ1-5; D gene unclear. DNA of the CDR3: TGTGCCAGCAGCTTGGGCGAAGAGCCCCAGCATTTT. Protein: CASSLGEEPQHF.